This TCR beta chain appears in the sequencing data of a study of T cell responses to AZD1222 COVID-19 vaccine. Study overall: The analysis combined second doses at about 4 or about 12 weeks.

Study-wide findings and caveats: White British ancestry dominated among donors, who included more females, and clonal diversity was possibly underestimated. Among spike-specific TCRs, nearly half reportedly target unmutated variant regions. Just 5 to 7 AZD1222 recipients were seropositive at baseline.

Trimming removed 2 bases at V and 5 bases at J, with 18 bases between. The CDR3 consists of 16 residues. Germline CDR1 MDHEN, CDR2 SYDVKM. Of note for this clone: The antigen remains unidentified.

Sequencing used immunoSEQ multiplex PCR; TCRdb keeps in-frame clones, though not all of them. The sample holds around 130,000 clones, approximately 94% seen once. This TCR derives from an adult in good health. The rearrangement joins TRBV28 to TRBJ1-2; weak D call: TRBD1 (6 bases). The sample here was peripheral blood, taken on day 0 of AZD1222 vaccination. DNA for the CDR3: TGTGCCAGCAGTTTAGGGGTCGGGGCAGGGGTTTATGGCTACACCTTC. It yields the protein CASSLGVGAGVYGYTF.